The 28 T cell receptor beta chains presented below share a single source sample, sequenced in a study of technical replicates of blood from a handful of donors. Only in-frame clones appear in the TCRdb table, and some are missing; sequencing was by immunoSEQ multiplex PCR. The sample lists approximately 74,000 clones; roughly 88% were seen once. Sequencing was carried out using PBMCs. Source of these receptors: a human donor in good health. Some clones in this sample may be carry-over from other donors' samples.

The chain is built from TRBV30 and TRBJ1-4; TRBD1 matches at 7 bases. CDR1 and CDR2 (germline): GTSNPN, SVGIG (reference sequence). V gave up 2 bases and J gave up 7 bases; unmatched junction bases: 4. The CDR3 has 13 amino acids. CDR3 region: CAWSKGAGEKLFF. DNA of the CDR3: TGTGCCTGGAGTAAGGGGGCGGGTGAAAAACTGTTTTTT.

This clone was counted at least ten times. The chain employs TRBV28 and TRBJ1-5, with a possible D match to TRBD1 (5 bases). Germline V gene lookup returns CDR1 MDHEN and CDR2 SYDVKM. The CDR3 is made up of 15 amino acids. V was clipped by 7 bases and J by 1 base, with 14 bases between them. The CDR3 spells CASTRGGMSNQPQHF. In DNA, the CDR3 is TGTGCCAGCACCCGGGGGGGTATGAGCAATCAGCCCCAGCATTTT.

In DNA, the CDR3 is TGTGCCAGCAGCTTAACGGGGAACTCTGGGGCCAACGTCCTGACTTTC. It is translated as CASSLTGNSGANVLTF. The chain employs TRBV7-2 and TRBJ2-6; D possibly corresponds to TRBD2 (5 bases). The CDR3 totals 16 residues. Trimming stripped 2 bases from V and 0 bases from J, with 8 bases between. CDR1 is SGHTA and CDR2 is FQGNSA in the germline V gene. Supplemented by reference TRBV7-2 and TRBJ2-6, the full variable domain reads GAGVSQSPSNKVTEKGKDVELRCDPISGHTALYWYRQSLGQGLEFLIYFQGNSAPDKSGLPSDRFSAERTGGSVSTLTIQRTQQEDSAVYLCASSLTGNSGANVLTFGAGSRLTVL.

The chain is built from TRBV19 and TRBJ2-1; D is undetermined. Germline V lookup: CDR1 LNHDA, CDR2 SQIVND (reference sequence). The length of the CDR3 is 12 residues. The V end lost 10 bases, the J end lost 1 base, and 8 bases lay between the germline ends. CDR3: CATITSYNEQFF. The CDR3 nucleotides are TGTGCCACTATCACTTCCTACAATGAGCAGTTCTTC.

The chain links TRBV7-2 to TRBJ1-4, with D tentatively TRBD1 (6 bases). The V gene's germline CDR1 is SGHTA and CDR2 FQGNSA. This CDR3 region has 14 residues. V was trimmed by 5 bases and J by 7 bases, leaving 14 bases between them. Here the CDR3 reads CASSPYRESEKLFF. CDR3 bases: TGTGCCAGCAGCCCGTACAGGGAGAGTGAAAAACTGTTTTTT.

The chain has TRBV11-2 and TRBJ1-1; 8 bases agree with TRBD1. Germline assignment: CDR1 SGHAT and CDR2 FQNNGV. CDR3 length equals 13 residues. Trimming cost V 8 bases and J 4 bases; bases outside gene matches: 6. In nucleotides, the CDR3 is TGTGCCAGCGGGGTTGACAGGGGCACTGAAGCTTTCTTT. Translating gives CASGVDRGTEAFF.

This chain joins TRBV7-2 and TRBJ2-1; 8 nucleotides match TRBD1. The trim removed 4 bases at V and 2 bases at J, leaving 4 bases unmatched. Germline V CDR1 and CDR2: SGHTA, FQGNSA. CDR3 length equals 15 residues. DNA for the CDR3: TGTGCCAGCAGCTCGACAGGGGACACCTACAATGAGCAGTTCTTC. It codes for CASSSTGDTYNEQFF.

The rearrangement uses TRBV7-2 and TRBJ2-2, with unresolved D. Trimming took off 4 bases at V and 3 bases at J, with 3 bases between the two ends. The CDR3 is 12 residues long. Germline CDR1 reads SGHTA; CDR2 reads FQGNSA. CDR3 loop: CASSSYTGELFF. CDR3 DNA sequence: TGTGCCAGCAGCTCGTACACCGGGGAGCTGTTTTTT.

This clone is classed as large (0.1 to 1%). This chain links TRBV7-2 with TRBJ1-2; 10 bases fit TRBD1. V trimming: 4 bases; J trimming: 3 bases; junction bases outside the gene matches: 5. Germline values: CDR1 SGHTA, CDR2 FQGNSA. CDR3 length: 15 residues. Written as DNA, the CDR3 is TGTGCCAGCAGCTACCCGGGACAGGGGTACTATGGCTACACCTTC. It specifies CASSYPGQGYYGYTF.

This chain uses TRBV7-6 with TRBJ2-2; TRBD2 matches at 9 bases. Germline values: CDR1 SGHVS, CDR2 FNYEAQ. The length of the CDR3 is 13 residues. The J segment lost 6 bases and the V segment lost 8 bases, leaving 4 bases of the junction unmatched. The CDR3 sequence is CASGASGAGELFF. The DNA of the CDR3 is TGTGCCAGCGGGGCTAGCGGGGCCGGGGAGCTGTTTTTT.

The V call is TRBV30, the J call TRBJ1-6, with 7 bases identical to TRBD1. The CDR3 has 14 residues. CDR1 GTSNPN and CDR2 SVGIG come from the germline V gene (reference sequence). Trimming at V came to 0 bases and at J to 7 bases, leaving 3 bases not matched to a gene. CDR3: CAWSVQGGNSPLHF. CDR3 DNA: TGTGCCTGGAGTGTACAAGGGGGCAATTCACCCCTCCACTTT.

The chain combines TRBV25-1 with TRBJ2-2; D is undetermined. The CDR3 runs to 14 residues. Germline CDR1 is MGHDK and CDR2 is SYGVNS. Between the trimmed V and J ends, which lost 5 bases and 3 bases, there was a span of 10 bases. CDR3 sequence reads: CASSLNRDTGELFF. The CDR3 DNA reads TGTGCCAGCAGTCTCAACAGAGACACCGGGGAGCTGTTTTTT.

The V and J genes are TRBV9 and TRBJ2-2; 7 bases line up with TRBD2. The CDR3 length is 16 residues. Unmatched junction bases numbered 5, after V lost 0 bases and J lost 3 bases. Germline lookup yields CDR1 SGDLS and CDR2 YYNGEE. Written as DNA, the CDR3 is TGTGCCAGCAGCGTAGACGCTAGCGGATACACCGGGGAGCTGTTTTTT. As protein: CASSVDASGYTGELFF.

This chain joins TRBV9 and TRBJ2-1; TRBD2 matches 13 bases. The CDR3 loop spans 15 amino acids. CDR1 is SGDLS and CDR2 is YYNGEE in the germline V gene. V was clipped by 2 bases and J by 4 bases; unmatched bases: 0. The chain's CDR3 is CASSVTSGGYNEQFF. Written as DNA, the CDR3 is TGTGCCAGCAGCGTGACTAGCGGGGGGTACAATGAGCAGTTCTTC.

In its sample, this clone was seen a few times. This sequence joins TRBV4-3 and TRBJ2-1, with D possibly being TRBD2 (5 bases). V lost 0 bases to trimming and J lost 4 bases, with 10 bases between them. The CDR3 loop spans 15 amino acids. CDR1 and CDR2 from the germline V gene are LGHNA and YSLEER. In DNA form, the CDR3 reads TGCGCCAGCAGCCAAGAGGTCCTAGCTTACAATGAGCAGTTCTTC. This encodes CASSQEVLAYNEQFF.

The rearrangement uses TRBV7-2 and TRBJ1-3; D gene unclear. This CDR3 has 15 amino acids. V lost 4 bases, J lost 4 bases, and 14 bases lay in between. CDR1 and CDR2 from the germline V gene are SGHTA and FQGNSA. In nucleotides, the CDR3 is TGTGCCAGCAGCTCCGACACGAACTGGGGAAACACCATATATTTT. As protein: CASSSDTNWGNTIYF. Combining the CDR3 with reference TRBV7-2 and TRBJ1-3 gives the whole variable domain GAGVSQSPSNKVTEKGKDVELRCDPISGHTALYWYRQSLGQGLEFLIYFQGNSAPDKSGLPSDRFSAERTGGSVSTLTIQRTQQEDSAVYLCASSSDTNWGNTIYFGEGSWLTVV.

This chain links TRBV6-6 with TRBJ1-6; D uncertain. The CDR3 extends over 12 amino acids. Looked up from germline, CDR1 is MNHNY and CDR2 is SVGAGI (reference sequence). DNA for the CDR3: TGTGCAGTCCAGAACGGGAATTCACCCCTCCACTTT. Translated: CAVQNGNSPLHF.

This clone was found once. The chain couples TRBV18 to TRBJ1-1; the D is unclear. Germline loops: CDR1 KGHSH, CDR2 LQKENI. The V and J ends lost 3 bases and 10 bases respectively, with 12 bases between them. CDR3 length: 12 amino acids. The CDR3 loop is CASSPEGSGAFF. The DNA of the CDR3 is TGTGCCAGCTCACCGGAGGGTAGTGGAGCTTTCTTT. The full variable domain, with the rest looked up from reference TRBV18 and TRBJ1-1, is NAGVMQNPRHLVRRRGQEARLRCSPMKGHSHVYWYRQLPEEGLKFMVYLQKENIIDESGMPKERFSAEFPKEGPSILRIQQVVRGDSAAYFCASSPEGSGAFFGQGTRLTVV.

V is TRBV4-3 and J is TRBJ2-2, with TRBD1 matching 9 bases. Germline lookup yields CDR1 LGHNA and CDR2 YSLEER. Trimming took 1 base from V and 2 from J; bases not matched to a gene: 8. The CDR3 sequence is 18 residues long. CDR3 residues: CASSQVTPGQGNTGELFF. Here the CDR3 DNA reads TGCGCCAGCAGCCAAGTCACGCCGGGACAGGGTAACACCGGGGAGCTGTTTTTT.

CDR3 nucleotides: TGTGCCAGCAGCTTGGCCGGGACAGGGGGCAAAAACATTCAGTACTTC. This codes for CASSLAGTGGKNIQYF. This chain joins TRBV5-6 and TRBJ2-4; TRBD1 aligns across 11 bases. This CDR3 comprises 16 residues. Trimming cost V 0 bases and J 3 bases; bases outside gene matches: 2. Looked up from germline, CDR1 is SGHDT and CDR2 is YYEEEE.

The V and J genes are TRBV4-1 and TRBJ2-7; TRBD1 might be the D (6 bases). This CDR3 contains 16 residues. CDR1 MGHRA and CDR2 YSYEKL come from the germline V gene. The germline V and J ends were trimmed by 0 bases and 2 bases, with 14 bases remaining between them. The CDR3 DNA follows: TGCGCCAGCAGCCAAGAGTATACAGGGCCCACCTACGAGCAGTACTTC. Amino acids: CASSQEYTGPTYEQYF.

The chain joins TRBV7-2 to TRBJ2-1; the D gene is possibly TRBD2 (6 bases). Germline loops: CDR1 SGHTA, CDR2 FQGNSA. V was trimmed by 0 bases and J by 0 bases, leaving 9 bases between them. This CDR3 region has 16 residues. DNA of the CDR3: TGTGCCAGCAGCTTAGCTAGCGGAAGCTCCTACAATGAGCAGTTCTTC. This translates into CASSLASGSSYNEQFF.

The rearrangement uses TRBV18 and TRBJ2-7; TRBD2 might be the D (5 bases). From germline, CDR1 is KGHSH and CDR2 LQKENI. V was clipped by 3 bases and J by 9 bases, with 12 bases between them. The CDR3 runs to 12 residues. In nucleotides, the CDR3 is TGTGCCAGCTCACCCATCGGAGGAGGGCAGTACTTC. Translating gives CASSPIGGGQYF. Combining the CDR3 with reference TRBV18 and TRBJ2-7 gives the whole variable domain NAGVMQNPRHLVRRRGQEARLRCSPMKGHSHVYWYRQLPEEGLKFMVYLQKENIIDESGMPKERFSAEFPKEGPSILRIQQVVRGDSAAYFCASSPIGGGQYFGPGTRLTVT.

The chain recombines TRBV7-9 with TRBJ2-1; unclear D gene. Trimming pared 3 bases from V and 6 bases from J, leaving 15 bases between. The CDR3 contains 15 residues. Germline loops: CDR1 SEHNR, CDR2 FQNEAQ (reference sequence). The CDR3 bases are TGTGCCAGCAGCTTCCCCGGCAGTAGCTTCAATGAGCAGTTCTTC. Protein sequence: CASSFPGSSFNEQFF.

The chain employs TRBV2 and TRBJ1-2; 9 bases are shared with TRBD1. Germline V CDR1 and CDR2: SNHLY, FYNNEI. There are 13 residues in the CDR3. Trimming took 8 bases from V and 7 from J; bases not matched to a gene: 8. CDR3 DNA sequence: TGTGCCAGCTTGTTGACAGGGGGTGTTGGCTACACCTTC. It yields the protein CASLLTGGVGYTF.

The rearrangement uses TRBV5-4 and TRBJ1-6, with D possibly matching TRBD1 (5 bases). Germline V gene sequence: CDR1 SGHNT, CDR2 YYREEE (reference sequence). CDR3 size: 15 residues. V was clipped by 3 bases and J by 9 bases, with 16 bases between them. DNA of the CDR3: TGTGCCAGCAGCTGGGGCGGGGGGAGGGGTTCACCCCTCCACTTT. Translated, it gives CASSWGGGRGSPLHF.

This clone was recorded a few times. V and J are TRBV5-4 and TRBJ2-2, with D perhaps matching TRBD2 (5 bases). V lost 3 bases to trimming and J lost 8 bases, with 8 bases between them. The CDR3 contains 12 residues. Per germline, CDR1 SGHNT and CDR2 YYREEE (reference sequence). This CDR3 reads CASSSGRGELFF. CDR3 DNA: TGTGCCAGCAGCTCGGGGAGAGGGGAGCTGTTTTTT.

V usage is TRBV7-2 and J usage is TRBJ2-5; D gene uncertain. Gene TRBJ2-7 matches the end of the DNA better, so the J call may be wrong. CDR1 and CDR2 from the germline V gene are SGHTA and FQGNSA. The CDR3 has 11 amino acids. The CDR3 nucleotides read TGTGCCAGCAGCGGCCAAAGCGAGCAGTACTTC. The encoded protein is CASSGQSEQYF.